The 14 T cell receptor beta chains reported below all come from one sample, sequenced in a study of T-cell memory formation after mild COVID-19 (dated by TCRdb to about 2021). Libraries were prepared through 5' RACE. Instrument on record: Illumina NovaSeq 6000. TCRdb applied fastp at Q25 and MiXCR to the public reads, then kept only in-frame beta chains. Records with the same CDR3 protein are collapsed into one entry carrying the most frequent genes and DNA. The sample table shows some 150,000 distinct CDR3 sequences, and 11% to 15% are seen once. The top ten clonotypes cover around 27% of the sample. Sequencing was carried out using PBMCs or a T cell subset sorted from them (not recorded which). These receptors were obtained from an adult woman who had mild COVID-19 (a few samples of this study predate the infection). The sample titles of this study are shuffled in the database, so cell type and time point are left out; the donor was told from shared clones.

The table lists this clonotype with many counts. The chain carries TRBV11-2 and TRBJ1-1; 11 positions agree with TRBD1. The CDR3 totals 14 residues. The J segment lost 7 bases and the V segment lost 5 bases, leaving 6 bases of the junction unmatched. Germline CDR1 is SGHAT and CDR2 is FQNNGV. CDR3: CASSTGQGGNEAFF. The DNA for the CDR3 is TGTGCCAGCAGCACGGGACAGGGGGGGAATGAAGCTTTCTTT.

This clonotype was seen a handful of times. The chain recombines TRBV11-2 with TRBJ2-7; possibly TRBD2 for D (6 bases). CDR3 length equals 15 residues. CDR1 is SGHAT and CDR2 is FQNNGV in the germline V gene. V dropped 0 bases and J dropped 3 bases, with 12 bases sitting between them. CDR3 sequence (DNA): TGTGCCAGCAGCTTAGATGGGAGGTTTTACTACGAGCAGTACTTC. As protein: CASSLDGRFYYEQYF.

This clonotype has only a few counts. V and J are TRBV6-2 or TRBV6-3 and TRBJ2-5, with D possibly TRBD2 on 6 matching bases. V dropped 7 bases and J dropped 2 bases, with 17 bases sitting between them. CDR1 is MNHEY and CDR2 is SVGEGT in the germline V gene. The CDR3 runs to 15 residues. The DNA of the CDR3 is TGTGCCAGCACGGGTTTGGGGGGACTTCAAGAGACCCAGTACTTC. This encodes CASTGLGGLQETQYF.

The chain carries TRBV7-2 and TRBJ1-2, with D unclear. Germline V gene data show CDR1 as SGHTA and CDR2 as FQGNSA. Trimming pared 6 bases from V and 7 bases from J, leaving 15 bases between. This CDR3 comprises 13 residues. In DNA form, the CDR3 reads TGTGCCAGCAGGTCTGACCCACTATCTGGCTACACCTTC. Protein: CASRSDPLSGYTF.

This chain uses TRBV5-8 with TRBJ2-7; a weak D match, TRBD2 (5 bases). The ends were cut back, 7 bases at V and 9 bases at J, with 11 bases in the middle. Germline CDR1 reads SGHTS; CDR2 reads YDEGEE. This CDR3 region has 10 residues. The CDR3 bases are TGTGCCAGCGCTGGGAGCGCGCAGTACTTC. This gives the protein CASAGSAQYF.

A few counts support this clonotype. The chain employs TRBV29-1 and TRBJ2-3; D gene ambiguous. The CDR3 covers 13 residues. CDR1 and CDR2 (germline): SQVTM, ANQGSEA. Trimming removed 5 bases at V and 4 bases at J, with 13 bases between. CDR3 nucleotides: TGCAGCGTTACCCCCCGGGCCGCAGATACGCAGTATTTT. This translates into CSVTPRAADTQYF.

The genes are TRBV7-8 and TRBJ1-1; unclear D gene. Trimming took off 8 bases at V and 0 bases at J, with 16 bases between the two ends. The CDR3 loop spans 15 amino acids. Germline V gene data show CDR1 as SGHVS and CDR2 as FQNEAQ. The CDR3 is CASSEWGEMNTEAFF. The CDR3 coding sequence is TGTGCCAGCTCGGAGTGGGGAGAAATGAACACTGAAGCTTTCTTT.

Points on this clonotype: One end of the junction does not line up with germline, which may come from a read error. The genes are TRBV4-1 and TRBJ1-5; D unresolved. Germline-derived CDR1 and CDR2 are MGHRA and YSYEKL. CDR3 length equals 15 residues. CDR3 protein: CASSQDGRTYQHQHF. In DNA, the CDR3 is TGCGCCAGCAGCCAAGATGGGCGGACCTATCAGCACCAGCATTTT.

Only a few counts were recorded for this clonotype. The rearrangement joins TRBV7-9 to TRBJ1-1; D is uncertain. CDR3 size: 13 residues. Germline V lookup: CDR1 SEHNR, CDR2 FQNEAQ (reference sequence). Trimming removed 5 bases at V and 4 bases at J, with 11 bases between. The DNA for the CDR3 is TGTGCCAGCAGCGGAGGGCAGATCACTGAAGCTTTCTTT. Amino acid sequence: CASSGGQITEAFF. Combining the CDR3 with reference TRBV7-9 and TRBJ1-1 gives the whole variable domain DTGVSQNPRHKITKRGQNVTFRCDPISEHNRLYWYRQTLGQGPEFLTYFQNEAQLEKSRLLSDRFSAERPKGSFSTLEIQRTEQGDSAMYLCASSGGQITEAFFGQGTRLTVV.

CDR3 protein: CASSGRSGGLTDTQYF. The CDR3 region has the DNA TGTGCCAGCAGTGGGAGAAGCGGGGGCCTCACAGATACGCAGTATTTT. The genes are TRBV2 and TRBJ2-3, with 8 nucleotides matching TRBD2. This CDR3 has 16 amino acids. With V trimmed by 4 bases and J by 2 bases, 8 bases remained unmatched. CDR1 and CDR2 (germline): SNHLY, FYNNEI.

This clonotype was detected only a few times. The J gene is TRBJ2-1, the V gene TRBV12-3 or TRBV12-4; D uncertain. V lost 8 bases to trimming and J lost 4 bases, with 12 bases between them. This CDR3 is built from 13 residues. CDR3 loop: CASAPTPYNEQFF. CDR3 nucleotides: TGTGCCAGCGCCCCGACACCTTACAATGAGCAGTTCTTC.

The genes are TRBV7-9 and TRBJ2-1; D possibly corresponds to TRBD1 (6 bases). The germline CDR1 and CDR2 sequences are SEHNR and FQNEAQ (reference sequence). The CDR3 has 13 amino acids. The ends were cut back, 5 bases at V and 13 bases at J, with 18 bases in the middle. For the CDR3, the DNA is TGTGCCAGCAGCCCAAGGCAGGGGTTAGATCAGTTCTTC. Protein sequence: CASSPRQGLDQFF. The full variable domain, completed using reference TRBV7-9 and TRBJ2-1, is DTGVSQNPRHKITKRGQNVTFRCDPISEHNRLYWYRQTLGQGPEFLTYFQNEAQLEKSRLLSDRFSAERPKGSFSTLEIQRTEQGDSAMYLCASSPRQGLDQFFGPGTRLTVL.

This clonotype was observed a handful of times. The CDR3 protein is CASALETGAYEQYF. The DNA of the CDR3 is TGTGCCAGCGCCTTGGAGACAGGGGCCTACGAGCAGTACTTC. The gene calls are TRBV27 and TRBJ2-7; 8 positions match TRBD1. Germline V gene lookup returns CDR1 MNHEY and CDR2 SMNVEV (reference sequence). With 8 bases clipped from V and 2 bases from J, the junction kept 8 bases outside the gene matches. The CDR3 covers 14 residues.

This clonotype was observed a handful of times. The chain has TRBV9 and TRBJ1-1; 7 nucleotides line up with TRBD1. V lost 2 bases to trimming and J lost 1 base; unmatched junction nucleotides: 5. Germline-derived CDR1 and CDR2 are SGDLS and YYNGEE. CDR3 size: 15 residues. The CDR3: CASSVRGSANTEAFF. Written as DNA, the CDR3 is TGTGCCAGCAGCGTCAGGGGGTCGGCGAACACTGAAGCTTTCTTT.